The sample holds many counts of the clone carrying this T cell receptor (beta chain). Its antigen is as yet unknown. The source of the sample is a study of T cells after yellow fever vaccination. Study-wide background: The authors prepared low-cell-number fractions using SMART-Seq v4 Ultra Low Input.

Findings and caveats of the study: Reappearance after the booster was seen for most primary-vaccination clones, at 96% CD4 and 75% to 90% CD8.

V lost 2 bases and J lost 6, with 12 bases in between. Germline CDR1 is ENHRY and CDR2 is SYGVKD. The CDR3 spans 14 residues. A universal primer site and UMIs were added as TCR cDNA was made by 5'RACE template switching. Using its own MiXCR run on the 5' RACE reads, TCRdb lists one record per CDR3 protein. The top ten clones hold more than 15% of a sample with 300,000 to 400,000 distinct CDR3 sequences, 8.5% to 10% of them seen once. This sample comprised PBMCs, obtained on the day of the first yellow fever vaccination. This receptor was identified in a man younger than 30 who received the YFV17D yellow fever vaccine. The chain is built from TRBV10-3 and TRBJ2-3; tentatively, D is TRBD1 or TRBD2 (6 bases each). CDR3 residues: CAISENGGGDTQYF. In DNA form, the CDR3 reads TGTGCCATCAGTGAGAACGGGGGCGGCGATACGCAGTATTTT.